The clone carrying this T cell receptor (beta chain) occurred many times. Its antigen is not known. The data were taken from a study of early T cells in non-severe SARS-CoV-2 infection. Study-wide background: The study sequenced bulk RNA from unsorted whole blood, with chains unpaired. Study-level results: The matching step, a VDJdb search, favored anti-spike CD8 responses and missed private and CD4 specificities.

The CDR3 has 13 amino acids. Trimming shortened V by 6 bases and J by 4 bases, and 13 bases separated the two germline ends. Germline CDR1 and CDR2: MDHEN and SYDVKM. Attached unique molecular identifiers marked individual cDNA molecules. TCRdb used MiXCR to reprocess the 5' RACE reads, holding one entry per CDR3 protein. The table has tens of thousands of distinct CDR3 sequences, over 13% seen once. Material: whole blood, obtained at baseline. The chain couples TRBV28 to TRBJ2-7, with D unclear. The sequence was obtained from an adult who was a healthcare worker with PCR-confirmed SARS-CoV-2 infection or an uninfected control (not recorded which). In nucleotides, the CDR3 is TGTGCCAGCAGCCCTCGACAATTGTACGAGCAGTACTTC. Residues: CASSPRQLYEQYF.